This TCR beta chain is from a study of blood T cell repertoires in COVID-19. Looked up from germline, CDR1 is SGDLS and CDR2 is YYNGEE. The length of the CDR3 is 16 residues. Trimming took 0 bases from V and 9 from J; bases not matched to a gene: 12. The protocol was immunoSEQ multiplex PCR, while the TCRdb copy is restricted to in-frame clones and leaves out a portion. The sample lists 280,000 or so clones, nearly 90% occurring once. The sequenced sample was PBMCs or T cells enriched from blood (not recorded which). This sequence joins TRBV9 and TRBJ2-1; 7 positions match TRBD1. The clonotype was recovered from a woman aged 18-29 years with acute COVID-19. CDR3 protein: CASSVGSGRGLGEQFF. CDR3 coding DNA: TGTGCCAGCAGCGTAGGATCCGGCAGGGGGTTGGGTGAGCAGTTCTTC.